These T cell receptor beta chains were read from a single sample in a study of blood T cells in healthy people across ages. TCRdb fed the 5' RACE reads into MiXCR, producing one record per CDR3 protein. The sample consists of approximately 810,000 distinct CDR3 sequences, 25% to 30% of them appearing once. Source material: blood. These receptors were taken from a woman of 80 years or more in good health. Each CDR3 is given with its conserved first and last residue. The D gene is left open where the match is weak. Where a row states a size, it is once, few, many or the class of an expanded clone; other rows omit it.

J gene	V gene	clone size	D gene	CDR3 protein	CDR3 DNA
TRBJ2-3	TRBV24-1	many	NA	CATSVGTFGRDTQYF	TGTGCCACCAGTGTCGGGACCTTTGGGCGGGATACGCAGTATTTT
TRBJ2-1	TRBV6-1	NA	NA	CASSGDRGETQFF	TGTGCCAGCAGTGGGGACCGCGGGGAGACCCAGTTCTTC
TRBJ1-1	TRBV5-1	few	TRBD1	CASSPGGQLGTEAFF	TGCGCCAGCAGCCCGGGGGGACAGCTGGGTACTGAAGCTTTCTTT
TRBJ1-4	TRBV4-1	many	NA	CASSQAQARRANEKLFF	TGCGCCAGCAGCCAAGCACAGGCAAGGAGGGCTAATGAAAAACTGTTTTTT
TRBJ2-3	TRBV7-2	NA	TRBD2	CASSPRGLAGGTDTQYF	TGTGCCAGCAGCCCCCGAGGGTTGGCGGGGGGCACAGATACGCAGTATTTT
TRBJ2-4	TRBV7-2	once	NA	CASSYYSGFKNIQYF	TGTGCCAGCAGCTACTACAGCGGGTTTAAAAACATTCAGTACTTC
TRBJ2-7	TRBV6-2/TRBV6-3	NA	NA	CAGSEKGYEQYF	TGTGCCGGCAGCGAAAAGGGTTACGAGCAGTACTTC
TRBJ2-7	TRBV25-1	NA	NA	CASSESPLHSNEQYF	TGTGCCAGCAGTGAATCCCCTCTCCATTCCAATGAGCAGTACTTC
TRBJ2-1	TRBV7-2	many	NA	CASSRDNPPYNEQFF	TGTGCCAGCAGTCGGGACAACCCCCCCTACAATGAGCAGTTCTTC
TRBJ2-1	TRBV7-9	many	TRBD1	CASSLGPTGVEQFF	TGTGCCAGCAGCTTAGGCCCGACAGGGGTTGAGCAGTTCTTC
TRBJ2-1	TRBV6-2/TRBV6-3	many	TRBD2	CASSSTGLAGYNEQFF	TGTGCCAGCAGTTCCACCGGACTAGCGGGATACAATGAGCAGTTCTTC
TRBJ1-2	TRBV7-9	many	TRBD1	CASSRDRGANYGYTF	TGTGCCAGCAGCCGGGACAGGGGGGCTAACTATGGCTACACCTTC
TRBJ2-7	TRBV20-1	many	NA	CSARGVATAYEQYF	TGCAGTGCTAGAGGAGTAGCGACGGCCTACGAGCAGTACTTC
TRBJ1-6	TRBV6-5	NA	TRBD1	CASTSRGKNNSPLHF	TGTGCCAGCACCTCCAGGGGGAAAAATAATTCACCCCTCCACTTT
TRBJ2-5	TRBV7-9	many	TRBD2	CASSPWTSGGPETQYF	TGTGCCAGCAGCCCTTGGACTAGCGGGGGGCCAGAGACCCAGTACTTC
TRBJ2-3	TRBV5-1	once	NA	CASRPHTTDTQYF	TGCGCCAGCAGGCCTCACACGACAGATACGCAGTATTTT
TRBJ2-1	TRBV7-2	many	NA	CASSGGAHNEQFF	TGTGCCAGCAGCGGGGGGGCGCACAATGAGCAGTTCTTC
TRBJ2-7	TRBV6-6	many	NA	CASSLIGDHEQYF	TGTGCCAGCAGTTTAATAGGGGACCACGAGCAGTACTTC
TRBJ1-6	TRBV20-1	many	NA	CSAKGTDYNSPLHF	TGCAGTGCCAAAGGGACGGACTATAATTCACCCCTCCACTTT
TRBJ2-3	TRBV6-2/TRBV6-3	many	TRBD2	CASSTQLLAGFTDTQYF	TGTGCCAGCAGCACCCAGTTACTAGCGGGGTTCACAGATACGCAGTATTTT
TRBJ1-2	TRBV6-2/TRBV6-3	NA	NA	CASTRVGYTF	TGTGCCAGCACTCGGGTCGGCTACACCTTC
TRBJ1-2	TRBV28	NA	NA	CASTRRVSPNYGYTF	TGTGCCAGCACCCGGAGGGTGTCCCCCAACTATGGCTACACCTTC
TRBJ2-2	TRBV9	few	NA	CASSVDSASDTGELFF	TGTGCCAGCAGCGTAGATTCGGCGAGCGACACCGGGGAGCTGTTTTTT
TRBJ2-6	TRBV9	many	NA	CASSVLRSGANVLTF	TGTGCCAGCAGCGTATTGAGGTCTGGGGCCAACGTCCTGACTTTC
TRBJ1-6	TRBV20-1	NA	NA	CSASQWEAGGNSPLHF	TGCAGTGCTAGTCAATGGGAGGCAGGTGGTAATTCACCCCTCCACTTT
TRBJ2-5	TRBV24-1	NA	NA	CTTSDRQQETQYF	TGTACCACCAGTGACCGGCAGCAAGAGACCCAGTACTTC
TRBJ2-1	TRBV9	many	NA	CASSAIGEQFF	TGTGCCAGCAGCGCAATCGGTGAGCAGTTCTTC
TRBJ2-2	TRBV7-7	NA	NA	CASSAARGAGELFF	TGTGCTAGCAGCGCCGCTAGGGGGGCCGGGGAGCTGTTTTTT
TRBJ2-7	TRBV10-3	many	NA	CAIRSGGSYEQYF	TGTGCCATCAGGAGTGGTGGTTCCTACGAGCAGTACTTC
TRBJ2-7	TRBV5-1	many	TRBD1	CASSLDGQGNEQYF	TGCGCCAGCAGCTTGGACGGACAGGGGAACGAGCAGTACTTC
TRBJ1-5	TRBV7-2	NA	TRBD1	CASSYTGGWQPQHF	TGTGCCAGCAGTTACACAGGGGGTTGGCAGCCCCAGCATTTT
TRBJ2-7	TRBV29-1	NA	NA	CSVGVRGYEQYF	TGCAGCGTGGGGGTCAGGGGATACGAGCAGTACTTC
TRBJ2-7	TRBV6-5	many	NA	CASSYMRGSEQYF	TGTGCCAGCAGTTACATGCGGGGATCCGAGCAGTACTTC
TRBJ2-7	TRBV6-2/TRBV6-3	many	TRBD2	CASSQRRGGPSNYEQYF	TGTGCCAGCAGTCAACGGCGCGGGGGGCCTTCTAACTACGAGCAGTACTTC
TRBJ2-7	TRBV2	many	NA	CASSEEQGGSEQYF	TGTGCCAGCAGTGAAGAACAGGGAGGATCCGAGCAGTACTTC
TRBJ2-5	TRBV11-2	many	NA	CASSAAQTQYF	TGTGCCAGCAGCGCAGCTCAGACCCAGTACTTC
TRBJ1-4	TRBV2	NA	TRBD1	CASNDGQGREKLFF	TGTGCCAGCAACGATGGACAGGGTAGAGAAAAACTGTTTTTT
TRBJ1-5	TRBV10-3	few	NA	CAISEGGTGQPQHF	TGTGCCATCAGTGAGGGGGGAACGGGACAGCCCCAGCATTTT
TRBJ1-2	TRBV5-5	NA	TRBD1	CASSIGQANYGYTF	TGTGCCAGCAGCATCGGACAGGCTAACTATGGCTACACCTTC
TRBJ1-5	TRBV20-1	many	TRBD1	CSAPNRGAINQPQHF	TGCAGTGCTCCAAACAGGGGGGCGATCAATCAGCCCCAGCATTTT
TRBJ2-1	TRBV11-3	many	NA	CASSLGGNGVNEQFF	TGTGCCAGCAGCTTAGGTGGGAACGGTGTCAATGAGCAGTTCTTC
TRBJ1-6	TRBV20-1	NA	NA	CSAGSGRDNSLLHF	TGCAGTGCTGGCTCAGGGAGGGATAATTCACTCCTCCACTTT
TRBJ2-1	TRBV20-1	many	NA	CSAAEEWVDNEQFF	TGCAGTGCCGCCGAGGAATGGGTGGACAATGAGCAGTTCTTC
TRBJ2-5	TRBV5-1	once	NA	CASSMGSGESPEQYF	TGCGCCAGCAGCATGGGTAGTGGCGAATCCCCTGAGCAGTACTTC
TRBJ2-1	TRBV6-5	many	NA	CASSRTIYNEQFF	TGTGCCAGCAGTCGGACGATATACAATGAGCAGTTCTTC
TRBJ2-3	TRBV7-2	many	NA	CASSRPRQPGRTSNTQYF	TGTGCCAGCAGCCGACCCCGGCAACCGGGACGGACTTCGAATACGCAGTATTTT
TRBJ2-3	TRBV10-3	NA	NA	CAISGGRPTDTQYF	TGTGCCATCAGTGGGGGACGACCCACAGATACGCAGTATTTT
TRBJ2-1	TRBV20-1	NA	NA	CSATMSSYNEQFF	TGCAGTGCTACAATGAGCTCCTACAATGAGCAGTTCTTC
TRBJ2-1	TRBV6-1	many	TRBD2	CASSERGRLAGAGDEQFF	TGTGCCAGCAGTGAAAGGGGGAGACTAGCGGGGGCCGGGGATGAGCAGTTCTTC
TRBJ2-7	TRBV7-9	once	NA	CASSRGGRAYEQYF	TGTGCCAGCAGCAGAGGGGGAAGGGCCTACGAGCAGTACTTC